The clone carrying this T cell receptor (beta chain) has only a few counts. CDR1 is GTSNPN, CDR2 SVGIG, per germline (reference sequence). This CDR3 comprises 15 residues. V was trimmed by 4 bases and J by 5 bases, leaving 15 bases between them. TCR beta rearrangements were amplified from peripheral blood genomic DNA. TRB rearrangements spanning V, D and J were amplified using mixed TRB-A/B primers. MiXCR, run by TCRdb on the multiplex PCR reads, gives a single entry per CDR3 protein. The sample carries several thousand distinct CDR3 sequences, 44% recorded once. The data stem from a study of T cell repertoires in aging, cancer and after chemotherapy.

Sequenced material: blood. This TCR came from a human donor with a blood cancer. The chain recombines TRBV30 with TRBJ1-6; a weak D match, TRBD1 (6 bases). CDR3 amino acids: CAWTQGKMDNSPLHF. CDR3 bases: TGTGCCTGGACTCAGGGGAAGATGGATAATTCACCCCTCCACTTT. The full variable domain, its missing parts supplied by reference TRBV30 and TRBJ1-6, is SQTIHQWPATLVQPVGSPLSLECTVEGTSNPNLYWYRQAAGRGLQLLFYSVGIGQISSEVPQNLSASRPQDRQFILSSKKLLLSDSGFYLCAWTQGKMDNSPLHFGNGTRLTVT.